The 10 T cell receptor beta chains reported below all come from one sample, sequenced in a study of blood T cells in healthy people across ages (dated by TCRdb to between 2014 and 2017). The library was obtained by 5' RACE. Sequencing was carried out with an Illumina HiSeq 2500. A second PCR of roughly 7 to 11 cycles was performed with a sample-barcoded 5' primer and a J-beta primer mix. The public reads were run again by TCRdb, first through fastp at Q25 and then through MiXCR, and only productive beta chains were kept. For every CDR3 protein sequence, its rows merge into one entry that carries the most common genes and DNA. The sample table shows hundreds of thousands of distinct CDR3 sequences, and less than 40% are seen once. The ten largest clones take up roughly 15% of the sample. Sample: blood. The receptors originated from a woman of 80 years or more in good health. Donor details come from another sample of the same person, matched by shared clones.

There are many counts of this clonotype. The rearrangement links TRBV25-1 to TRBJ1-2, with 8 bases lining up with TRBD1. After removal of 4 bases from V and 2 bases from J, the junction contained 3 bases not matched to a gene. CDR1 and CDR2 (germline): MGHDK, SYGVNS. The CDR3 runs to 14 residues. CDR3 sequence: CASSATGGNYGYTF. CDR3 sequence (DNA): TGTGCCAGCAGTGCTACAGGGGGGAACTATGGCTACACCTTC.

With regard to this clonotype: A junction boundary mismatches the germline segment, possibly from a read error. The genes are TRBV19 and TRBJ2-7; 10 nucleotides match TRBD1. This CDR3 comprises 18 residues. The V gene's germline CDR1 is LNHDA and CDR2 SQIVND (reference sequence). For the CDR3, the DNA is TGTACCAGTAGTTCGACAGGGGGCCGGCACTATTTCTCCTACGAGCAGTACTTC. The encoded protein is CTSSSTGGRHYFSYEQYF.

This clonotype has just a few counts. The rearrangement joins TRBV5-1 to TRBJ2-2, with D perhaps matching TRBD1 (6 bases). Germline V gene lookup returns CDR1 SGHRS and CDR2 YFSETQ. The germline V and J ends were trimmed by 0 bases and 6 bases, with 12 bases remaining between them. CDR3 length: 15 residues. CDR3 sequence reads: CASSLEGPGAGELFF. The CDR3, as DNA: TGCGCCAGCAGCTTGGAAGGTCCAGGGGCCGGGGAGCTGTTTTTT.

The chain employs TRBV3-1 and TRBJ1-5, with TRBD1 matching over 7 bases. With 8 bases clipped from V and 10 bases from J, the junction kept 11 bases outside the gene matches. The CDR3 totals 13 residues. Germline assignment: CDR1 LGHDT and CDR2 YNNKEL (reference sequence). CDR3 residues: CASGDRADGPQHF. DNA for the CDR3: TGTGCCAGCGGCGACAGGGCGGATGGACCCCAGCATTTT.

Details on this clonotype: This could be a read error, since a much larger clone is one nucleotide away. The chain uses TRBV7-8 and TRBJ2-5; the match to TRBD1 covers 8 bases. The length of the CDR3 is 16 residues. The V segment lost 0 bases and the J segment 13 bases; nucleotides outside the gene matches: 16. Germline assignment: CDR1 SGHVS and CDR2 FQNEAQ. The CDR3 loop reads CASSLAGRGLARERYF. The CDR3 nucleotides read TGTGCCAGCAGCTTAGCGGGCAGGGGGCTCGCTCGTGAGCGGTACTTC.

With regard to this clonotype: This could be a read error, since a much larger clone is one nucleotide away. The V gene is TRBV9, the J gene TRBJ2-3; D ambiguous. Germline-derived CDR1 and CDR2 are SGDLS and YYNGEE. CDR3 length: 13 amino acids. In DNA, the CDR3 is TGTGCCGGCAGCGTAGGGAAGGCCTCTCCGCAGTATTTT. It specifies CAGSVGKASPQYF.

There are many counts of this clonotype. V is TRBV6-2 or TRBV6-3 and J is TRBJ1-5, with 10 bases identical to TRBD1. Germline CDR1 MNHEY, CDR2 SVGEGT. The CDR3 extends over 15 amino acids. The V segment lost 6 bases and the J segment 6 bases; nucleotides outside the gene matches: 8. The CDR3 here is CASSRQGASGQPQHF. The CDR3 bases are TGTGCCAGCAGCCGACAGGGGGCGTCGGGTCAGCCCCAGCATTTT.

The CDR3: CASKLQGSSYEQFF. CDR3 coding DNA: TGTGCCAGCAAGCTCCAGGGTAGCTCCTACGAGCAGTTCTTC. This chain links TRBV2 with TRBJ2-1, with a tentative D call TRBD1 (5 bases). The V gene lost 7 bases and the J gene lost 10 bases, with 20 bases spanning the gap. CDR1 is SNHLY, CDR2 FYNNEI, per germline. The CDR3 length is 14 residues.

This clonotype was counted at least ten times. The V gene is TRBV7-2, the J gene TRBJ2-5; D not resolved. Germline V gives CDR1 SGHTA, CDR2 FQGNSA. This CDR3 has 13 amino acids. Trimming removed 4 bases at V and 5 bases at J, with 11 bases between. CDR3 sequence (DNA): TGTGCCAGCAGCTCGTTTGTGTTGGAGACCCAGTACTTC. Its translation: CASSSFVLETQYF.

This clonotype was counted only a few times. V usage is TRBV7-9 and J usage is TRBJ1-4; 8 bases agree with TRBD1. CDR3 length: 15 amino acids. Trimming cost V 5 bases and J 10 bases; bases outside gene matches: 12. Germline V gene sequence: CDR1 SEHNR, CDR2 FQNEAQ (reference sequence). In DNA, the CDR3 is TGTGCCAGCAGCGCTCCCTCAGGGGGCTTGGGAAAACTGTTTTTT. Its translation: CASSAPSGGLGKLFF. Looking up the rest from reference TRBV7-9 and TRBJ1-4 gives the full variable domain: DTGVSQNPRHKITKRGQNVTFRCDPISEHNRLYWYRQTLGQGPEFLTYFQNEAQLEKSRLLSDRFSAERPKGSFSTLEIQRTEQGDSAMYLCASSAPSGGLGKLFFGSGTQLSVL.